One sample yielded the 22 T cell receptor beta chains listed below, sequenced in a study of T-cell reconstitution after alpha-beta-depleted transplantation in children. Preparation of the TCRbeta library involved a method that used unique molecular identifiers. TCRdb reanalysed the PCR reads using MiXCR and keeps one entry per CDR3 protein. The profile shows just over 950,000 distinct CDR3 sequences, less than 30% of them singletons. Sample: PBMCs, mostly from graft donor cells, taken 360 days after TCRalphabeta/CD19-depleted stem cell transplant. Source of these receptors: a boy in the first two years of life who had a stem cell transplant for SCID, so the T cells may come from the graft donor.

CDR3 in DNA: TGTGCCAGCAGTTTCCGGGACAGGATGAGCGAGCAGTACTTC. Translated: CASSFRDRMSEQYF. The rearrangement uses TRBV12-3 or TRBV12-4 and TRBJ2-7, with TRBD1 matching over 8 bases. The CDR3 spans 14 residues. Trimming removed 3 bases from V and 6 bases from J; junction bases left unmatched: 7.

The chain carries TRBV7-2 and TRBJ2-3; 10 bases map to TRBD2. J lost 3 bases, V lost 5 bases, and 11 bases had no gene match. Germline V gene lookup returns CDR1 SGHTA and CDR2 FQGNSA. This CDR3 contains 17 residues. Written as DNA, the CDR3 is TGTGCCAGCAGCCTTGAGTGGACTAGCGGTGGGACAGATACGCAGTATTTT. This translates into CASSLEWTSGGTDTQYF.

This clonotype was counted only a few times. The rearrangement links TRBV5-1 to TRBJ1-1, with 8 bases fitting TRBD1. The germline CDR1 and CDR2 sequences are SGHRS and YFSETQ. The length of the CDR3 is 13 residues. V trimming: 1 base; J trimming: 9 bases; junction bases outside the gene matches: 5. CDR3 in DNA: TGCGCCAGCAGCTTGTGGGACAGGCTGCAAGCTTTCTTT. As protein: CASSLWDRLQAFF.

DNA of the CDR3: TGCAGTGCTAGAGATTACGGGATTGGGACCGAGCGGACTACCTACGAGCAGTACTTC. Residues: CSARDYGIGTERTTYEQYF. This chain links TRBV20-1 with TRBJ2-7; D might be TRBD2 (6 bases). This CDR3 spans 19 amino acids. Trimming removed 0 bases from V and 2 bases from J, with 26 bases in between. CDR1 is DFQATT, CDR2 SNEGSKA, per germline (reference sequence).

This clonotype showed up just a few times. The V gene is TRBV12-3 or TRBV12-4, the J gene TRBJ2-1, with TRBD2 identical over 14 bases. With V trimmed by 4 bases and J by 9 bases, 5 bases remained unmatched. This CDR3 spans 15 amino acids. CDR3 region: CASSSRLAGGPEQFF. The CDR3 DNA sequence: TGTGCCAGCAGTTCCCGACTAGCGGGGGGGCCTGAGCAGTTCTTC.

This clonotype came up a few times. J is TRBJ2-7 and V is TRBV4-1, with D uncertain. The ends were cut back, 2 bases at V and 1 base at J, with 12 bases in the middle. CDR1 is MGHRA, CDR2 YSYEKL, per germline. This CDR3 has 15 residues. CDR3 nucleotide sequence: TGCGCCAGCAGCCAATTTTGGCAGGTTTCCTACGAGCAGTACTTC. It yields the protein CASSQFWQVSYEQYF.

This clonotype was detected many times. This CDR3 is CSARSGGLTDTQYF. In DNA form, the CDR3 reads TGCAGTGCTCGTAGCGGGGGGCTCACAGATACGCAGTATTTT. This chain links TRBV20-1 with TRBJ2-3; 10 bases fit TRBD2. The CDR3 spans 14 residues. Germline lookup yields CDR1 DFQATT and CDR2 SNEGSKA (reference sequence). The J segment lost 2 bases and the V segment lost 5 bases, leaving 4 bases of the junction unmatched.

This clonotype turned up a few times. The V call is TRBV18, the J call TRBJ2-1; possibly TRBD2 for D (5 bases). V shed 6 bases and J shed 7 bases, with 13 bases lying between them. Germline V gene data show CDR1 as KGHSH and CDR2 as LQKENI. CDR3 length equals 13 residues. In nucleotides, the CDR3 is TGTGCCAGCTCGGCCTATCCGGGGAATGAGCAGTTCTTC. Residues: CASSAYPGNEQFF. Together with reference TRBV18 and TRBJ2-1, the CDR3 gives the full variable domain: NAGVMQNPRHLVRRRGQEARLRCSPMKGHSHVYWYRQLPEEGLKFMVYLQKENIIDESGMPKERFSAEFPKEGPSILRIQQVVRGDSAAYFCASSAYPGNEQFFGPGTRLTVL.

This chain joins TRBV6-2 or TRBV6-3 and TRBJ2-1, with D uncertain. V was pared by 7 bases and J by 4 bases, with 8 bases between. CDR3 length: 12 amino acids. CDR1 and CDR2 (germline): MNHEY, SVGEGT. In DNA, the CDR3 is TGTGCCAGCACTTTCATGTACAATGAGCAGTTCTTC. It specifies CASTFMYNEQFF.

This clonotype was picked up a small number of times. The gene calls are TRBV5-1 and TRBJ2-1; 9 bases are shared with TRBD1. CDR1 is SGHRS, CDR2 YFSETQ, per germline. This CDR3 comprises 15 residues. Unmatched junction bases numbered 11, after V lost 7 bases and J lost 6 bases. The CDR3 region has the DNA TGCGCCAGCGGGCCCGGGACAGGGCCTCGCAATGAGCAGTTCTTC. Encoded protein: CASGPGTGPRNEQFF.

This clonotype has just a few counts. V usage is TRBV7-7 and J usage is TRBJ2-5; possible D gene TRBD2, 6 bases. This CDR3 has 15 residues. The V end lost 1 base, the J end lost 5 bases, and 14 bases lay between the germline ends. Germline assignment: CDR1 SSHAT and CDR2 FNYEAQ (reference sequence). Written as DNA, the CDR3 is TGTGCCAGCAGCTTAGTCGCAGGGAGGCCCGAGACCCAGTACTTC. It encodes CASSLVAGRPETQYF.

This clonotype has just one count. The chain carries TRBV18 and TRBJ2-1; no clear D. Germline V gives CDR1 KGHSH, CDR2 LQKENI. The ends were cut back, 2 bases at V and 5 bases at J, with 13 bases in the middle. The CDR3 spans 15 residues. The CDR3 bases are TGTGCCAGCTCACCAAGCTCAGGCCGACACAATGAGCAGTTCTTC. It is translated as CASSPSSGRHNEQFF.

The chain carries TRBV15 and TRBJ2-4, with 10 bases fitting TRBD1. Germline V CDR1 and CDR2: LNHNV, YYDKDF (reference sequence). J was trimmed by 4 bases and V by 4 bases; bases with no gene match: 4. The length of the CDR3 is 15 residues. CDR3 sequence (DNA): TGTGCCACCAGCACCTGGGGACAGGGGAAAAACATTCAGTACTTC. Its translation: CATSTWGQGKNIQYF.

This clonotype was seen a few times. The chain carries TRBV20-1 and TRBJ2-3; TRBD2 matches 10 bases. The V segment lost 5 bases and the J segment 4 bases; nucleotides outside the gene matches: 3. The germline V gene encodes CDR1 DFQATT and CDR2 SNEGSKA (reference sequence). This CDR3 region has 13 residues. CDR3 amino acids: CSAGTSAPDTQYF. In nucleotides, the CDR3 is TGCAGTGCTGGGACTAGCGCCCCAGATACGCAGTATTTT.

This clonotype has a handful of counts. The chain recombines TRBV6-2 or TRBV6-3 with TRBJ2-1; 9 nucleotides match TRBD1. The length of the CDR3 is 15 residues. The V gene's germline CDR1 is MNHEY and CDR2 SVGEGT. Trimming took 8 bases from V and 7 from J; bases not matched to a gene: 12. This chain's CDR3 is CASQWLDRGGNEQFF. The CDR3 nucleotides are TGTGCCAGCCAATGGTTAGACAGGGGGGGTAATGAGCAGTTCTTC.

This chain's CDR3 is CASSSPSGGTHTHNTDTQYF. DNA of the CDR3: TGCGCCAGCAGCTCCCCTAGCGGGGGGACACACACTCACAACACAGATACGCAGTATTTT. This chain connects TRBV5-1 to TRBJ2-3, with TRBD2 identical over 11 bases. This CDR3 has 20 residues. The V gene end was trimmed by 3 bases and the J gene end by 2 bases; junction bases not matched to a gene: 17. Germline lookup yields CDR1 SGHRS and CDR2 YFSETQ.

This clonotype was found a few times. V is TRBV19 and J is TRBJ2-1, with a tentative D call TRBD1 (5 bases). Germline V CDR1 and CDR2: LNHDA, SQIVND (reference sequence). The CDR3 has 14 residues. The V gene lost 10 bases and the J gene lost 6 bases, with 19 bases spanning the gap. The CDR3 DNA reads as TGTGCCACCTCCGCCGGCAGGGATAGCAATGAGCAGTTCTTC. Amino acid sequence: CATSAGRDSNEQFF.

This clonotype came up a few times. V and J are TRBV21-1 and TRBJ2-7; the D call TRBD1 from the table was never checked on the DNA. TRBV21-1 is flagged as a pseudogene. This CDR3 region has 18 residues. The CDR3 coding sequence is TGTGCCAGCAGCAAAAGGTGTTTGAACCCCTCGGTCATCGACGAGCAGTACTTC. Translation gives CASSKRCLNPSVIDEQYF.

This clonotype was seen a few times. This chain joins TRBV9 and TRBJ2-7; D is unresolved. Trimming pared 0 bases from V and 3 bases from J, leaving 13 bases between. Germline CDR1 and CDR2: SGDLS and YYNGEE. The CDR3 has 15 residues. The CDR3, as DNA: TGTGCCAGCAGCGTAGGGGTGGTCGGAAACTACGAGCAGTACTTC. It translates to CASSVGVVGNYEQYF.

This clonotype was seen more than once but under ten times. V usage is TRBV5-1 and J usage is TRBJ2-7; D call uncertain. CDR3 length equals 14 residues. Trimming cost V 3 bases and J 3 bases, with 13 bases left between them. Germline lookup yields CDR1 SGHRS and CDR2 YFSETQ. CDR3 protein: CASSSFPTLYEQYF. CDR3 bases: TGCGCCAGCAGCTCTTTCCCGACGCTCTACGAGCAGTACTTC.

The V and J genes are TRBV12-3 or TRBV12-4 and TRBJ2-7, with 8 bases matching TRBD2. The CDR3 is made up of 16 amino acids. V gave up 6 bases and J gave up 1 base; unmatched junction bases: 11. CDR3 bases: TGTGCCAGCAGCCACCTCAAGCGGGGGCTATCCTACGAGCAGTACTTC. Translation gives CASSHLKRGLSYEQYF.

This chain connects TRBV5-1 to TRBJ2-3; no firm D call. This CDR3 region has 14 residues. Germline lookup yields CDR1 SGHRS and CDR2 YFSETQ. V lost 1 base and J lost 5, with 11 bases in between. CDR3 sequence: CASSLIEWRDTQYF. The CDR3 region has the DNA TGCGCCAGCAGCTTGATTGAGTGGCGAGATACGCAGTATTTT.